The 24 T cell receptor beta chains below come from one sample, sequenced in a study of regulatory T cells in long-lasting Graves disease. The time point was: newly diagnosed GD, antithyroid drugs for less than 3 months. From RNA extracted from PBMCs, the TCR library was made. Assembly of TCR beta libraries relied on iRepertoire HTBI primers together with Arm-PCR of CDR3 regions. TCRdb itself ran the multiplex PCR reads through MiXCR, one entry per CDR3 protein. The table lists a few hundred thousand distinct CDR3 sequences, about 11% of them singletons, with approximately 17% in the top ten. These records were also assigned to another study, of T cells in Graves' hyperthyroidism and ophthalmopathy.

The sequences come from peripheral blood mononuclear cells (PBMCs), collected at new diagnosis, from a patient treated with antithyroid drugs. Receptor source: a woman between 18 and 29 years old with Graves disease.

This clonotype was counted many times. This CDR3 is CASRNVGGAGNEQFF. The CDR3 DNA sequence: TGTGCCAGCAGAAACGTCGGGGGGGCTGGCAATGAGCAGTTCTTC. The rearrangement links TRBV7-6 to TRBJ2-1, with 8 positions matching TRBD2. The J segment lost 6 bases and the V segment lost 6 bases, leaving 10 bases of the junction unmatched. The CDR3 sequence is 15 residues long. CDR1 and CDR2 from the germline V gene are SGHVS and FNYEAQ. Looking up the rest from reference TRBV7-6 and TRBJ2-1 gives the full variable domain: GAGVSQSPRYKVTKRGQDVALRCDPISGHVSLYWYRQALGQGPEFLTYFNYEAQQDKSGLPNDRFSAERPEGSISTLTIQRTEQRDSAMYRCASRNVGGAGNEQFFGPGTRLTVL.

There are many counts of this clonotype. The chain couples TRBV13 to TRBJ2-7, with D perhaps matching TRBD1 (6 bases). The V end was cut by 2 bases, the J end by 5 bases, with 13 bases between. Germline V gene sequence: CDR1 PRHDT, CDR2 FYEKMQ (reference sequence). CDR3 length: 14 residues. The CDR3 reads CASSLRTDLDEQYF. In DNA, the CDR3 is TGTGCCAGCAGCTTACGGACAGACCTGGACGAGCAGTACTTC.

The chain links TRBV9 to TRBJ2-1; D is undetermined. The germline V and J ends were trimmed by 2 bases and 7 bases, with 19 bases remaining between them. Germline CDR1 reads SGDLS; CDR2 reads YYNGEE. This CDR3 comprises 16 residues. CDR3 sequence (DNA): TGTGCCAGCAGCGTTACTCTCGGCCCCGTGGTGAATGAGCAGTTCTTC. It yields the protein CASSVTLGPVVNEQFF.

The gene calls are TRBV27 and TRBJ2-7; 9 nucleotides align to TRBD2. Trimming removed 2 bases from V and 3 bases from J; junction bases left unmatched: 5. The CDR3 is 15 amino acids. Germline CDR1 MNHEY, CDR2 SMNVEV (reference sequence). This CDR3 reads CASSLGAGGGYEQYF. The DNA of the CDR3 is TGTGCCAGCAGTTTAGGAGCGGGAGGTGGCTACGAGCAGTACTTC.

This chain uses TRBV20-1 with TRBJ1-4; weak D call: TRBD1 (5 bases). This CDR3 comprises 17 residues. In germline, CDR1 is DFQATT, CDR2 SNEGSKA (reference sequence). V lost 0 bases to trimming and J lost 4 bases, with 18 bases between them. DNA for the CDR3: TGCAGTGCTAGAGATGCACAGGTCACCGTCAGTAATGAAAAACTGTTTTTT. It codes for CSARDAQVTVSNEKLFF.

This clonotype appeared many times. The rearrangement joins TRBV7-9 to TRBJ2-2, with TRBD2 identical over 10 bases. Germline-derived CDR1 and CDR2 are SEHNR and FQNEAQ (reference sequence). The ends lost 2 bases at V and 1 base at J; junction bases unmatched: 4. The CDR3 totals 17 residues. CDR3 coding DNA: TGTGCCAGCAGCTTACCCCGACTAGCGGGGAACACCGGGGAGCTGTTTTTT. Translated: CASSLPRLAGNTGELFF.

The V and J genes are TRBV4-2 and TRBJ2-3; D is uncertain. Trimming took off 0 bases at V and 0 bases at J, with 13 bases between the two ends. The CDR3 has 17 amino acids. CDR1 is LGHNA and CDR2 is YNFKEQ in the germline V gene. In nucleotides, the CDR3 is TGTGCCAGCAGCCAAGATAGATCTACCCCTAGCACAGATACGCAGTATTTT. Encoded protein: CASSQDRSTPSTDTQYF.

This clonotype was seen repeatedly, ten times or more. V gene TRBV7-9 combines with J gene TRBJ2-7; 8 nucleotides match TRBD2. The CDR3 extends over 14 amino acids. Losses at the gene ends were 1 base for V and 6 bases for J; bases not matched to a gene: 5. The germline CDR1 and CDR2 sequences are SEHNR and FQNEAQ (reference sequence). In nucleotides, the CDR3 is TGTGCCAGCAGCTTAGGCGGGGGGCAGGTCGAGCAGTACGTC. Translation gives CASSLGGGQVEQYV.

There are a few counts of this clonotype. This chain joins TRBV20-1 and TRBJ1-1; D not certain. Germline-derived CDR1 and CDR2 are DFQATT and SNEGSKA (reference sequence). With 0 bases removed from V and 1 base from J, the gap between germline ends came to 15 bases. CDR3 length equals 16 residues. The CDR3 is CSARDLVGRQNTEAFF. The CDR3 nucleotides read TGCAGTGCTAGAGATCTGGTTGGACGGCAGAACACTGAAGCTTTCTTT.

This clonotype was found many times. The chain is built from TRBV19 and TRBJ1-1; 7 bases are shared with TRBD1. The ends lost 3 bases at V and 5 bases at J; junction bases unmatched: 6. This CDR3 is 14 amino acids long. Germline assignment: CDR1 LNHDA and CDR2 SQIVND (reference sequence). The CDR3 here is CASSIYQGGTEAFF. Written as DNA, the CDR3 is TGTGCCAGTAGTATTTACCAGGGGGGGACTGAAGCTTTCTTT.

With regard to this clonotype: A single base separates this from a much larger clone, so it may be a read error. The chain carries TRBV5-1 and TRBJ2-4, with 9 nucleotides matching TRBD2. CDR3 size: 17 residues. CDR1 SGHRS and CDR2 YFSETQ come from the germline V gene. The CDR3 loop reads CASSLAVSSGTKTIQYF. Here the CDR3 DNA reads TGCGCCAGCAGCTTGGCCGTTTCTAGCGGGACAAAAACCATTCAGTACTTC.

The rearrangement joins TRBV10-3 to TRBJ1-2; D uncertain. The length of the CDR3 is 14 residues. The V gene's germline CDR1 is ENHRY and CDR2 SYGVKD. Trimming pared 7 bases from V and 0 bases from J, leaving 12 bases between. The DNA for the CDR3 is TGTGCCATCAAGAGTTTGGATTCTAACTATGGCTACACCTTC. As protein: CAIKSLDSNYGYTF.

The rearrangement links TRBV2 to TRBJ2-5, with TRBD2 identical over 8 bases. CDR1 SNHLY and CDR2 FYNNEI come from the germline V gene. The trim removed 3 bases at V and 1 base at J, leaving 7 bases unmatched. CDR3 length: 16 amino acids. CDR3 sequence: CASSEGSGETQETQYF. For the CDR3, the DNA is TGTGCCAGCAGTGAGGGTAGCGGGGAAACCCAAGAGACCCAGTACTTC.

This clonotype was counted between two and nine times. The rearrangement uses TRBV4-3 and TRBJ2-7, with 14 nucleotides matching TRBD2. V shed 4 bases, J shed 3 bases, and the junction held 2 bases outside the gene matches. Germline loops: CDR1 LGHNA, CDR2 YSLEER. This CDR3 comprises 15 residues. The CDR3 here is CASSPGLAGVYEQYF. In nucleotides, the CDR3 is TGCGCCAGCAGCCCGGGACTAGCGGGAGTCTACGAGCAGTACTTC.

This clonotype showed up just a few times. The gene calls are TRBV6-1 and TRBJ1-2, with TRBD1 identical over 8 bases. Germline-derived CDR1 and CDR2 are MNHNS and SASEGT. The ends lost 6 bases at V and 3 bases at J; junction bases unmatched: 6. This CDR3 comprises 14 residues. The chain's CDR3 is CASRGTGTDYGYTF. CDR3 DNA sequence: TGTGCCAGCAGAGGGACAGGAACGGACTATGGCTACACCTTC.

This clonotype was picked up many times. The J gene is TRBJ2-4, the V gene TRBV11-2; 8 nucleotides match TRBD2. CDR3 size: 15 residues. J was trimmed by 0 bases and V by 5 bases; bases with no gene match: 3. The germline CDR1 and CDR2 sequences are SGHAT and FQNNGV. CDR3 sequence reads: CASSMTSVAKNIQYF. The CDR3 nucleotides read TGTGCCAGCAGCATGACTAGCGTAGCCAAAAACATTCAGTACTTC.

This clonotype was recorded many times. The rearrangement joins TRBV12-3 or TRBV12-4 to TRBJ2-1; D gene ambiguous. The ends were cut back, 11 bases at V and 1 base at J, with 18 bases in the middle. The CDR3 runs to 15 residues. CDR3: CASALALGSYNEQFF. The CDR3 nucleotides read TGTGCCTCAGCACTGGCGTTAGGGTCCTACAATGAGCAGTTCTTC.

CDR3 amino acids: CASSQPNRGLTSTDTQYF. The CDR3 coding sequence is TGCGCCAGCAGCCAACCTAACAGGGGCCTGACTAGCACAGATACGCAGTATTTT. This chain joins TRBV4-1 and TRBJ2-3; the match to TRBD1 covers 7 bases. The CDR3 is made up of 18 amino acids. In germline, CDR1 is MGHRA, CDR2 YSYEKL. Losses at the gene ends were 2 bases for V and 0 bases for J; bases not matched to a gene: 11.

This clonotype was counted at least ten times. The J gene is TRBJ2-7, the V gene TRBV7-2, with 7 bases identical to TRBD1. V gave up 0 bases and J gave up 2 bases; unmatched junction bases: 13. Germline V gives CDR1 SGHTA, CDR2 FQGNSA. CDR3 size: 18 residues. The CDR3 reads CASSLASAGGALTYEQYV. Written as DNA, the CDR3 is TGTGCCAGCAGCTTAGCTTCGGCAGGGGGAGCGCTAACCTACGAGCAGTACGTC.

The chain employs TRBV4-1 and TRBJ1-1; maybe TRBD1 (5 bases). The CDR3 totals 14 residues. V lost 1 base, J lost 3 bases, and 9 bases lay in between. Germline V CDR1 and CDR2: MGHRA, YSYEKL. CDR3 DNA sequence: TGCGCCAGCAGCCAAGTGCGGGGCGACACTGAAGCTTTCTTT. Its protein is CASSQVRGDTEAFF.

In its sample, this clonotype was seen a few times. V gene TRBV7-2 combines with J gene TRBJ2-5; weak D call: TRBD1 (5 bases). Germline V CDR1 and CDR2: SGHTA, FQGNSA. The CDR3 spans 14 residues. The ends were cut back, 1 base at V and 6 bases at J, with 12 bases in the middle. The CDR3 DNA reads TGTGCCAGCAGCTTAGGGGCAGGGCTGAAGACCCAGTACTTC. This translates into CASSLGAGLKTQYF.

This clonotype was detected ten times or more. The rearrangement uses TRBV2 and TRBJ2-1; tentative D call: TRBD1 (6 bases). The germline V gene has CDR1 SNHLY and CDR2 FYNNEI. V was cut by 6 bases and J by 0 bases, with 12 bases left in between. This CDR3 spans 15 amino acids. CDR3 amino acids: CASSYTGSSYNEQFF. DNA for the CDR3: TGTGCCAGCAGCTACACAGGGAGCTCCTACAATGAGCAGTTCTTC.

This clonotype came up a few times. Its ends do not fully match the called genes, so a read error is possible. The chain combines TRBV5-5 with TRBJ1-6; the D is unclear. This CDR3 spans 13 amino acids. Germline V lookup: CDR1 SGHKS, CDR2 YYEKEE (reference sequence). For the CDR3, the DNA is TGTGCCGGCAGCTTTTCAGGCAACGCGGCCCTCCACTTT. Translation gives CAGSFSGNAALHF.

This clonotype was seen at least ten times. CDR3 region: CAFGQGHYEQYF. The CDR3 DNA reads as TGTGCCTTCGGACAGGGTCACTACGAGCAGTACTTC. The chain employs TRBV30 and TRBJ2-7, with TRBD1 matching over 8 bases. Unmatched junction bases numbered 5, after V lost 7 bases and J lost 3 bases. The V gene's germline CDR1 is GTSNPN and CDR2 SVGIG (reference sequence). The CDR3 runs 12 residues.